These 14 T cell receptor beta chains came from one sample sequenced in a study of T-cell reconstitution after alpha-beta-depleted transplantation in children. Unique molecular identifiers featured in how the TCRbeta library was prepared. In TCRdb, the PCR reads were re-called with MiXCR into one record per CDR3 protein. The sample records about 580,000 distinct CDR3 sequences, 25% to 30% being singletons. Here the sequenced sample was PBMCs, taken before TCRalphabeta/CD19-depleted stem cell transplant. These TCRs come from a boy younger than two with Wiskott-Aldrich syndrome, due to receive a stem cell transplant.

There are a few counts of this clonotype. The chain is built from TRBV27 and TRBJ2-2; D remains ambiguous. The V and J ends lost 0 bases and 5 bases respectively, with 7 bases between them. Per germline, CDR1 MNHEY and CDR2 SMNVEV (reference sequence). The CDR3 totals 14 residues. The CDR3 loop reads CASSLSKGTGELFF. CDR3 nucleotides: TGTGCCAGCAGTTTATCGAAAGGGACCGGGGAGCTGTTTTTT.

The chain is built from TRBV24-1 and TRBJ2-1; 8 bases fit TRBD2. Trimming cost V 0 bases and J 9 bases; bases outside gene matches: 6. The CDR3 spans 15 residues. The germline V gene encodes CDR1 KGHDR and CDR2 SFDVKD. This chain's CDR3 is CATSDLQAGGGEQFF. CDR3 in DNA: TGTGCCACCAGTGATTTGCAGGCGGGAGGAGGTGAGCAGTTCTTC.

The table lists this clonotype with a few counts. This chain links TRBV6-4 with TRBJ2-7; possible D gene TRBD2, 6 bases. The V gene lost 6 bases and the J gene lost 9 bases, with 15 bases spanning the gap. Germline CDR1 reads MRHNA; CDR2 reads SNTAGT. CDR3 length: 12 residues. The CDR3 bases are TGTGCCAGCAGGACCAGCGGGTTCATGCAGTACTTC. Residues: CASRTSGFMQYF.

The gene calls are TRBV30 and TRBJ1-5; tentatively, D is TRBD1 (5 bases). V dropped 0 bases and J dropped 3 bases, with 6 bases sitting between them. From germline, CDR1 is GTSNPN and CDR2 SVGIG (reference sequence). The CDR3 consists of 13 residues. CDR3 sequence: CAWSVGVNQPQHF. The CDR3 nucleotides read TGTGCCTGGAGTGTAGGGGTCAATCAGCCCCAGCATTTT. Full variable domain (missing parts from reference TRBV30 and TRBJ1-5): SQTIHQWPATLVQPVGSPLSLECTVEGTSNPNLYWYRQAAGRGLQLLFYSVGIGQISSEVPQNLSASRPQDRQFILSSKKLLLSDSGFYLCAWSVGVNQPQHFGDGTRLSIL.

This clonotype was seen a few times. J is TRBJ1-5 and V is TRBV28; D is uncertain. Per the germline V gene, CDR1 is MDHEN and CDR2 is SYDVKM. CDR3 length: 15 amino acids. Trimming left V 3 bases short and J 0 bases short, with 9 bases between. For the CDR3, the DNA is TGTGCCAGCAGTTTCGTAGAGGGTAGCAATCAGCCCCAGCATTTT. It yields the protein CASSFVEGSNQPQHF.

This clonotype was detected only a few times. The chain combines TRBV20-1 with TRBJ2-2, with D unresolved. The germline V gene has CDR1 DFQATT and CDR2 SNEGSKA (reference sequence). The V end lost 1 base, the J end lost 5 bases, and 5 bases lay between the germline ends. The CDR3 is 12 residues long. The CDR3 loop reads CSARATTGELFF. The CDR3 coding sequence is TGCAGTGCTAGAGCTACGACCGGGGAGCTGTTTTTT.

This rearrangement joins TRBV10-3 to TRBJ2-1, with D possibly being TRBD2 (5 bases). The CDR3 is 17 residues long. Trimming removed 3 bases at V and 0 bases at J, with 15 bases between. CDR1 and CDR2 from the germline V gene are ENHRY and SYGVKD. CDR3 DNA: TGTGCCATCAGTGAACTTGGTGTGGGGAGCTCCTACAATGAGCAGTTCTTC. It specifies CAISELGVGSSYNEQFF.

This clonotype has a handful of counts. The gene calls are TRBV9 and TRBJ2-3, with 9 bases matching TRBD2. Looked up from germline, CDR1 is SGDLS and CDR2 is YYNGEE. The ends lost 3 bases at V and 2 bases at J; junction bases unmatched: 1. The CDR3 runs 14 residues. Written as DNA, the CDR3 is TGTGCCAGCAGCGGACTAGCGGCCACAGATACGCAGTATTTT. Protein product: CASSGLAATDTQYF.

This chain links TRBV5-1 with TRBJ2-1, with a possible D match to TRBD2 (6 bases). The V and J ends lost 2 bases and 6 bases respectively, with 15 bases between them. This CDR3 is 15 amino acids long. Germline values: CDR1 SGHRS, CDR2 YFSETQ. The CDR3 sequence is CASSFGTHVGNEQFF. Here the CDR3 DNA reads TGCGCCAGCAGCTTCGGGACTCACGTCGGCAATGAGCAGTTCTTC.

This chain uses TRBV4-1 with TRBJ2-3, with 11 bases that match TRBD1. CDR3 size: 15 residues. Germline V gene lookup returns CDR1 MGHRA and CDR2 YSYEKL. V lost 5 bases and J lost 1; bases outside the gene matches: 2. CDR3: CASSGQGAGTDTQYF. The CDR3 bases are TGCGCCAGCAGCGGACAGGGGGCGGGCACAGATACGCAGTATTTT.

The V and J genes are TRBV20-1 and TRBJ1-5; weak D call: TRBD1 (5 bases). V lost 6 bases to trimming and J lost 4 bases, with 16 bases between them. Germline V gives CDR1 DFQATT, CDR2 SNEGSKA (reference sequence). This CDR3 contains 14 residues. CDR3 sequence reads: CSAQRGGGNQPQHF. In DNA form, the CDR3 reads TGCAGTGCCCAACGGGGGGGTGGGAATCAGCCCCAGCATTTT.

This clonotype was seen more than once but under ten times. The rearrangement uses TRBV20-1 and TRBJ2-7; 11 bases are shared with TRBD2. V trimming: 5 bases; J trimming: 7 bases; junction bases outside the gene matches: 10. Germline V CDR1 and CDR2: DFQATT, SNEGSKA (reference sequence). The CDR3 contains 14 residues. CDR3 amino acids: CSALSGRAPKEQYF. In DNA, the CDR3 is TGCAGTGCTCTTAGCGGGAGGGCCCCGAAGGAGCAGTACTTC.

This clonotype was counted many times. The CDR3 region has the DNA TGTGCCAGCAGCCAGCTTGGTGAGCAGTTCTTC. It encodes CASSQLGEQFF. The chain combines TRBV3-1 with TRBJ2-1; D remains ambiguous. V gave up 3 bases and J gave up 9 bases, with 6 bases separating them. The CDR3 totals 11 residues. CDR1 is LGHDT and CDR2 is YNNKEL in the germline V gene (reference sequence).

This clonotype was detected once. V and J are TRBV7-9 and TRBJ2-7; 7 bases map to TRBD2. This CDR3 has 17 amino acids. Germline assignment: CDR1 SEHNR and CDR2 FQNEAQ (reference sequence). With 2 bases clipped from V and 0 bases from J, the junction kept 10 bases outside the gene matches. CDR3 sequence (DNA): TGTGCCAGCAGCTTATCCGGGGGAGCGGGGATCTCCTACGAGCAGTACTTC. Residues: CASSLSGGAGISYEQYF.